The TCR beta chain described here comes from a study of beta chain features in type 1 diabetes. Study background: Analysis included 95 million to 140 million sorted cells drawn from all samples.

The CDR3 is made up of 13 amino acids. Trimming took 3 bases from V and 5 from J, leaving 10 bases between them. The germline V gene has CDR1 SNHLY and CDR2 FYNNEI. Cells sorted by CD45RO/CCR7/CD25/CD127/CD95/CD27 comprised CD4+ naive, central memory, regulatory and stem cell-like memory cells. cDNA synthesis used the whole RNA isolate, giving expressed TCRB sequences. TCRdb's table, derived via immunoSEQ multiplex PCR, lists solely in-frame clones and lacks some. The table includes about 620,000 clones, around a sixth detected once. The gene calls are TRBV2 and TRBJ1-2; D not certain. Sequenced input: naive CD4+ T cells from blood. The TCR originated in a man younger than 30 in good health. The CDR3, as DNA: TGTGCCAGCAGTGACAGCGCTAGGTATGGCTACACCTTC. This codes for CASSDSARYGYTF.